The clone carrying this T cell receptor (beta chain) has a handful of counts. V lost 6 bases and J 1 base, leaving 21 bases between the germline ends. CDR1 is SEHNR, CDR2 FQNEAQ, per germline (reference sequence). There are 17 residues in the CDR3. Data came from immunoSEQ multiplex PCR; TCRdb stores just in-frame clones and leaves some out. This table has about 49,000 clones, 65% to 85% appearing once. The data originate from a study of radiotherapy plus CTLA-4 blockade in lung cancer. The sample in question was peripheral blood, obtained from a patient treated with radiotherapy plus ipilimumab. This clonotype was obtained from a human donor with non-small cell lung cancer who had stable disease on radiotherapy plus ipilimumab. The chain recombines TRBV7-9 with TRBJ1-2, with D tentatively TRBD1 (5 bases). This chain's CDR3 is CASSLIPQGGSNYGYTF. CDR3 DNA sequence: TGTGCCAGCAGTTTGATCCCCCAGGGAGGGAGTAACTATGGCTACACCTTC.